This record concerns one TCR beta chain sequence. A much larger clonotype is one base distant, so this may be a read error. During its preparation, the TCRbeta library received unique molecular identifiers. TCRdb recomputed calls from the PCR reads with MiXCR, one row per CDR3 protein. The sample lists about 290,000 distinct CDR3 sequences; roughly 9.1% were seen once. The record originates from a study of T-cell reconstitution after alpha-beta-depleted transplantation in children. CDR1 is SGHRS and CDR2 is YFSETQ in the germline V gene. The CDR3 consists of 14 residues. Trimming took off 0 bases at V and 6 bases at J, with 12 bases between the two ends.

Sequences were derived from PBMCs, sampled before TCRalphabeta/CD19-depleted stem cell transplant. The chain recombines TRBV5-1 with TRBJ1-2; D gene ambiguous. The clonotype comes from a boy under two years old with acute myeloid leukemia, due to receive a stem cell transplant. For the CDR3, the DNA is TGCGCCAGCAGCTTGGCCGTAGTGAAGGATGGCTACACCTTC. It yields the protein CASSLAVVKDGYTF.